Below are 3 T cell receptor beta chains sequenced from a single sample in a study of blood T cell repertoires in COVID-19. Profiled with immunoSEQ multiplex PCR; TCRdb holds only in-frame clones, not every one. The profile shows tens of thousands of clones, approximately 80% of them singletons. Sequencing input: peripheral blood. These receptors were taken from a man aged 65 to 85 with COVID-19, enrolled during active disease.

DNA of the CDR3: TGTGCCAGCTGGACAGGGAGAGTTGGAGGAAACACTGAAGCTTTCTTT. Protein product: CASWTGRVGGNTEAFF. J is TRBJ1-1 and V is TRBV19; the match to TRBD1 covers 8 bases. Germline lookup yields CDR1 LNHDA and CDR2 SQIVND (reference sequence). The V and J ends lost 9 bases and 2 bases, in that order; junction bases with no gene match: 14. CDR3 size: 16 residues.

The chain links TRBV24-1 to TRBJ1-2; no clear D. The CDR3 contains 13 residues. The germline V gene has CDR1 KGHDR and CDR2 SFDVKD. The V and J ends lost 10 bases and 1 base respectively, with 12 bases between them. The CDR3 loop is CATGESGNYGYTF. CDR3 nucleotides: TGTGCCACAGGAGAATCGGGTAACTATGGCTACACCTTC.

The CDR3 nucleotides are TGTGCCAGCAGCACCCCCGGACAGGGAGGCTACACCTTC. Translated: CASSTPGQGGYTF. The chain recombines TRBV9 with TRBJ1-2, with 8 bases lining up with TRBD1. The V segment lost 4 bases and the J segment 8 bases; nucleotides outside the gene matches: 7. The germline CDR1 and CDR2 sequences are SGDLS and YYNGEE. The CDR3 loop spans 13 amino acids.